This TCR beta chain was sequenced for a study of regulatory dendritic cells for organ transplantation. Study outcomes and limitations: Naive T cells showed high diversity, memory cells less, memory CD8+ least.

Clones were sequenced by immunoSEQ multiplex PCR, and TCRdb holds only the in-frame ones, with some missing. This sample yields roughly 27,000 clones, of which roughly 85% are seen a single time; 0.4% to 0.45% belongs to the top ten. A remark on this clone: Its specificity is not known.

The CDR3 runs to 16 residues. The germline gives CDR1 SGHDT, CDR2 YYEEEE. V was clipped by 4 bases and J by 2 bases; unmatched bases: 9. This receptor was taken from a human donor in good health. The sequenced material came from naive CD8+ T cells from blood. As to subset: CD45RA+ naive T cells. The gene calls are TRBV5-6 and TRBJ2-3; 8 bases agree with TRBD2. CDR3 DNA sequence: TGTGCCAGCAGCCGCCTCGCCGGGGGGGACACAGATACGCAGTATTTT. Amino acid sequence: CASSRLAGGDTDTQYF.